This TCR beta chain was retrieved from a study of blood T cell repertoires in COVID-19. Background on the study: From the United States, Italy and Spain came samples of acute and convalescent COVID-19. The analysed material was cDNA or gDNA that came from T cells, B-cell-depleted T cells, or PBMCs.

As handled by the study authors: For nucleated cells, counts were estimated from reference gene primer amplification. Method: immunoSEQ multiplex PCR; TCRdb's copy keeps in-frame clones and lacks some. V and J calls plus clone size are reproduced from that table; the DNA served to infer D and trimming. The sample carries approximately 200,000 clones, 84% recorded once. Those enrolled in Seattle joined during active infection and were followed longitudinally afterward. J lost 7 bases, V lost 0 bases, and 4 bases had no gene match. This CDR3 spans 14 amino acids. Germline CDR1 reads SGHRS; CDR2 reads YFSETQ.

The TCR comes from a woman at least 80 years old with COVID-19, enrolled during active disease. The chain combines TRBV5-1 with TRBJ2-1; 7 bases map to TRBD2. The sample consisted of peripheral blood. This CDR3 reads CASSLGGGRNEQFF. CDR3 sequence (DNA): TGCGCCAGCAGCTTGGGGGGAGGGCGGAATGAGCAGTTCTTC.